This T cell receptor (beta chain) was identified in a study of blood T cell repertoires in COVID-19. Study overall: The United States, Italy and Spain provided the acute and convalescent COVID-19 samples. The analysed material was cDNA or gDNA that came from T cells, B-cell-depleted T cells, or PBMCs.

This CDR3 is 18 amino acids long. CDR1 SGDLS and CDR2 YYNGEE come from the germline V gene. V gave up 1 base and J gave up 0 bases; unmatched junction bases: 8. Methods used by the authors: Amplification with reference gene primers provided the estimates of nucleated cell counts. Only in-frame clones appear in the TCRdb table, and some are missing; sequencing was by immunoSEQ multiplex PCR. The DNA gave D and trimming, while V, J and clone size come from that table. The sample has approximately 170,000 clones, 70% to 90% seen once. Seattle-derived patients entered the study during active infection and were followed longitudinally.

This sequence joins TRBV9 and TRBJ2-2; 8 bases agree with TRBD2. The sample taken for sequencing was peripheral blood. The receptor was isolated from a woman at least 80 years old with COVID-19, enrolled during active disease. The CDR3 DNA reads TGTGCCAGCAGCGTATTGCCTAGCGGGCGAACGAACACCGGGGAGCTGTTTTTT. Amino acid sequence: CASSVLPSGRTNTGELFF.